These T cell receptor beta chains were read from a single sample in a study of cytomegalovirus exposure and HLA in healthy donors. Using immunoSEQ multiplex PCR, the repertoire was profiled, and TCRdb retains in-frame clones only, with some absent. Of under 200,000 clones in the sample, 73% were seen once. What was sequenced was PBMCs. These receptors all stem from a woman aged 25-40 years in good health and CMV-seronegative. The CDR3 runs from the conserved cysteine through the conserved F or W. Fields, in order: D gene, CDR3 length, J gene, clone size, V gene, CDR3 DNA, CDR3 protein. The D gene is left open where the match is weak. For some rows the clone size is stated as once, few or many, or as a class when expanded; others skip it.

>.|16|TRBJ2-4|.|TRBV27
TGTGCCAGCAGTCCGCACAGGGTGGTGGCCAAAAACATTCAGTACTTC
CASSPHRVVAKNIQYF
>.|19|TRBJ2-6|.|TRBV7-9
TGTGCCAGCAGCTTAGGATACGGACAGATAATTTCTGGGGCCAACGTCCTGACTTTC
CASSLGYGQIISGANVLTF
>.|12|TRBJ2-7|.|TRBV19
TGTGCCAGTAGTGACAGTCCGTACGAGCAGTACTTC
CASSDSPYEQYF
>.|15|TRBJ2-7|once|TRBV11-1
TGTGCCAGCAGCTCGCCGGGGGTGTTCTGCTACGAGCAGTACTTC
CASSSPGVFCYEQYF
>TRBD1|15|TRBJ2-5|.|TRBV7-7
TGTGCCAGCAGCATAGACAGGGGAATCCAAGAGACCCAGTACTTC
CASSIDRGIQETQYF
>.|11|TRBJ2-1|.|TRBV29-1
TGCAGCGTACAGGGTGAGGATGAGCAGTTCTTC
CSVQGEDEQFF
>TRBD2|17|TRBJ2-5|.|TRBV4-2
TGTGCCAGCAGCCAAGGACGTCTTGTAGCGGGGGGCGAGACCCAGTACTTC
CASSQGRLVAGGETQYF
>.|20|TRBJ2-5|.|TRBV4-1
TGCGCCAGCAGTCCCCTGACAGGGTGGAGGGACGGAGATCACCAAGAGACCCAGTACTTC
CASSPLTGWRDGDHQETQYF
>TRBD1|13|TRBJ2-1|.|TRBV11-2
TGTGCCAGCAGCTCCTACAGGGGTGGTGAGCAGTTCTTC
CASSSYRGGEQFF
>.|17|TRBJ2-1|.|TRBV6-1
TGTGCCAGCAGTGAATTCGGGACACCCAGCTCCTACAATGAGCAGTTCTTC
CASSEFGTPSSYNEQFF
>TRBD2|14|TRBJ2-5|once|TRBV6-1
TGTGCCAGCAGTGAACGGGGGGGACTCCGGACCCAGTACTTC
CASSERGGLRTQYF
>.|16|TRBJ2-3|.|TRBV7-9
TGTGCCAGCAGCCTACCTGATAGCGGCCTCACAGATACGCAGTATTTT
CASSLPDSGLTDTQYF
>.|18|TRBJ2-2|.|TRBV25-1
TGTGCCAGCAGTGAAGGGACATACCTGATCGCGAACACCGGGGAGCTGTTTTTT
CASSEGTYLIANTGELFF
>TRBD2|15|TRBJ2-7|.|TRBV29-1
TGCAGCGTTGGAGGTCGGCTAGCGGCCTCCTACGAGCAGTACTTC
CSVGGRLAASYEQYF
>TRBD2|13|TRBJ2-3|.|TRBV19
TGTGCCAGTGCGGGGGTAAGCACAGATACGCAGTATTTT
CASAGVSTDTQYF
>TRBD1|14|TRBJ1-1|.|TRBV2
TGTGCCAGCAGTCCGGGACAGCTGAACACTGAAGCTTTCTTT
CASSPGQLNTEAFF
>.|14|TRBJ1-3|.|TRBV2
TGTGCCAGCAGCCCAGGGTTCCGCGGAAACACCATATATTTT
CASSPGFRGNTIYF
>.|14|TRBJ1-1|.|TRBV4-3
TGCGCCAGCAGCCAACTAGTTAATCCCATTGAAGCTTTCTTT
CASSQLVNPIEAFF
>.|12|TRBJ2-1|.|TRBV18
TGTGCCAGCTCACCCGCGTACAATGAGCAGTTCTTC
CASSPAYNEQFF
>TRBD1|13|TRBJ2-3|.|TRBV5-1
TGCGCCAGCAGCTTCACAGGGGGGGATACGCAGTATTTT
CASSFTGGDTQYF
>.|14|TRBJ1-4|.|TRBV18
TGTGCCAGCTCACCGGGGGGGGTGAAGGAAAAACTGTTTTTT
CASSPGGVKEKLFF
>.|15|TRBJ1-3|.|TRBV6-5
TGTGCCAGCAGTCGCGATCCCCGCTCTGGAAACACCATATATTTT
CASSRDPRSGNTIYF
>TRBD1|15|TRBJ2-3|.|TRBV5-1
TGCGCCAGCAGGACAGGGACAGGACCCCAAGATACGCAGTATTTT
CASRTGTGPQDTQYF
>.|16|TRBJ1-3|few|TRBV5-1
TGCGCCAGCAGTTATGACTTCCTAGGCGCTGGAAACACCATATATTTT
CASSYDFLGAGNTIYF
>.|13|TRBJ2-2|.|TRBV6-5
TGTGCCACCAAGGGACAGAACACCGGGGAGCTGTTTTTT
CATKGQNTGELFF
>TRBD1|16|TRBJ1-4|.|TRBV25-1
TGTGCCAGCAGTGCCGGACAGGTCTCTACTAATGAAAAACTGTTTTTT
CASSAGQVSTNEKLFF
>.|16|TRBJ2-7|once|TRBV10-3
TGTGCCATCAGTGCGACCACAGGGCCCAACTCCTACGAGCAGTACTTC
CAISATTGPNSYEQYF
>TRBD1|12|TRBJ2-1|few|TRBV10-1
TGCGCCAGCGGGACAGGGTATAATGAGCAGTTCTTC
CASGTGYNEQFF
>.|14|TRBJ1-4|.|TRBV10-1
TGCGCCAGCAGTGCTTCGGGGGGTTCCGAAAAACTGTTTTTT
CASSASGGSEKLFF